Listed below are T cell receptor beta chains from one sample, sequenced in a study of blood T cell repertoires in COVID-19. Some clones are missing from TCRdb's copy, which holds only in-frame ones; the method was immunoSEQ multiplex PCR. The data hold about 120,000 clones, with around 89% observed a single time. The sequencing input was peripheral blood. The source of these receptors is a human donor with acute or convalescent COVID-19. The donor label of this sample is uncertain. The CDR3 runs from the conserved cysteine through the conserved F or W. Each record gives: J gene, V gene, clone size, D gene, CDR3 protein, CDR3 DNA. The D gene is left open where the match is weak. Expanded clones are given a class, and other clones once, few, many or no size at all.

>TRBJ1-2|TRBV5-4|once|-
CASSQQAIDNGYTF
TGTGCCAGCAGCCAACAGGCAATCGATAATGGCTACACCTTC
>TRBJ2-1|TRBV5-1|-|TRBD2
CASSGIAGVDNEQFF
TGCGCCAGCAGTGGAATCGCGGGGGTCGATAATGAGCAGTTCTTC
>TRBJ1-4|TRBV9|-|-
CASGGRASEKLFF
TGTGCCAGCGGTGGCAGGGCTAGTGAAAAACTGTTTTTT
>TRBJ2-7|TRBV6-2/TRBV6-3|-|-
CASSKFGGNYEQYF
TGTGCCAGCAGCAAATTTGGGGGGAACTACGAGCAGTACTTC
>TRBJ1-5|TRBV7-2|once|TRBD1
CASSQGENQPQHF
TGTGCCAGCAGTCAGGGGGAGAATCAGCCCCAGCATTTT
>TRBJ1-1|TRBV28|-|TRBD1
CASSLGRRQGKAFF
TGTGCCAGCAGTTTAGGTAGGCGACAGGGGAAAGCTTTCTTT
>TRBJ1-4|TRBV4-2|once|-
CASSQDTRATNEKLFF
TGTGCCAGCAGCCAAGATACCAGGGCAACTAATGAAAAACTGTTTTTT
>TRBJ2-2|TRBV19|once|TRBD2
CASRISAGGTNTGELFF
TGTGCCAGTCGAATTTCGGCGGGGGGTACGAACACCGGGGAGCTGTTTTTT
>TRBJ1-2|TRBV12-3/TRBV12-4|once|-
CASSYSPRGYTF
TGTGCCAGCAGTTACAGTCCCCGGGGCTACACCTTC
>TRBJ1-1|TRBV6-4|-|-
CASSDREDRAFF
TGTGCCAGCAGTGACCGGGAGGATAGGGCTTTCTTT
>TRBJ2-7|TRBV12-2|-|-
CASRLVYLVPEQYF
TGTGCAAGTCGCTTGGTTTATCTAGTTCCCGAGCAGTACTTC